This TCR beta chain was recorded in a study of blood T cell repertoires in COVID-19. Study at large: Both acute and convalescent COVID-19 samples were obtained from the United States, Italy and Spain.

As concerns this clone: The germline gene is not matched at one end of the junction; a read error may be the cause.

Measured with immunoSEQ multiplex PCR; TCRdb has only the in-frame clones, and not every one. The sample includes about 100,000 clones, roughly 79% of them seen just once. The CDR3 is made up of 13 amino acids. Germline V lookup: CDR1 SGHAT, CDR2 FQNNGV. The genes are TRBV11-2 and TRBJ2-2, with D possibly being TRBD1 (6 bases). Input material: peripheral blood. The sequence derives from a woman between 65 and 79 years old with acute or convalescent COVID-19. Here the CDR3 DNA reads TGTGCCAGCACCTTACAGGGTGCCGGGGAGCTGTTTTTT. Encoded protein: CASTLQGAGELFF.